This is a list of T cell receptor beta chains from one sample in a study of Graves' ophthalmopathy and Graves' hyperthyroidism. Each CDR3 protein is one row after TCRdb ran MiXCR on the multiplex PCR reads. The sample includes nearly 400,000 distinct CDR3 sequences, around 19% seen only once; the top ten take about 1.4%. Material: peripheral blood. Receptor source: a woman under 30 with Graves' ophthalmopathy. Both conserved end residues are part of each CDR3. D genes are given only for firm matches. Clone size is shown for a subset of rows, as once, few, many or a class of expanded clone.

d_call: TRBD2; v_call: TRBV12-3/TRBV12-4; clone_size: -; j_call: TRBJ2-5; cdr3_nt: TGTGCCAGCAGTTCAGCAGGAAGCGGGGGAGAGACCCAGTACTTC; cdr3_aa: CASSSAGSGGETQYF
d_call: TRBD1; v_call: TRBV7-9; clone_size: many; j_call: TRBJ2-7; cdr3_nt: TGTGCCAGCAGTCAACCGGGACAGGGGCCCTACGAGCAGTACTTC; cdr3_aa: CASSQPGQGPYEQYF
d_call: TRBD2; v_call: TRBV11-2; clone_size: -; j_call: TRBJ2-7; cdr3_nt: TGTGCCAGCAGCCCTTGGACTAGCGGCATACCCTCCCTACTAGAGCAGTACTTC; cdr3_aa: CASSPWTSGIPSLLEQYF
d_call: -; v_call: TRBV20-1; clone_size: -; j_call: TRBJ2-5; cdr3_nt: TGCGGTGGAGGGCAGGGGCAACAAGAGACCCAGTACTTC; cdr3_aa: CGGGQGQQETQYF
d_call: TRBD1; v_call: TRBV19; clone_size: many; j_call: TRBJ1-2; cdr3_nt: TGTGCCAGTAGTACGACCGGGACAGGGTTTGGCTACACCTTC; cdr3_aa: CASSTTGTGFGYTF
d_call: -; v_call: TRBV20-1; clone_size: -; j_call: TRBJ2-2; cdr3_nt: TGCAGTGCTAGAGGCGAGGAGCTGTTTTTT; cdr3_aa: CSARGEELFF
d_call: -; v_call: TRBV4-3; clone_size: -; j_call: TRBJ1-1; cdr3_nt: TGCGCCAGCAGCCAAGATGACAGCCCTACGGGTGAAGCTTTCTTT; cdr3_aa: CASSQDDSPTGEAFF
d_call: -; v_call: TRBV11-2; clone_size: many; j_call: TRBJ1-1; cdr3_nt: TGTGCCAGCAGCTTCCCGACAGGGAACACTGAAGCTTTCTTT; cdr3_aa: CASSFPTGNTEAFF
d_call: -; v_call: TRBV12-3/TRBV12-4; clone_size: many; j_call: TRBJ2-7; cdr3_nt: TGTGCCAGCAGCCCGGAAAGCTGGGGGACAAACTCCTACGAGCAGTACTTC; cdr3_aa: CASSPESWGTNSYEQYF
d_call: TRBD1; v_call: TRBV11-3; clone_size: few; j_call: TRBJ2-2; cdr3_nt: TGTGCCAGCAGCACGGGACAGGGTCGCACCGGGGAGCTGTTTTTT; cdr3_aa: CASSTGQGRTGELFF
d_call: -; v_call: TRBV5-1; clone_size: many; j_call: TRBJ1-1; cdr3_nt: TGCGCCAGCAGCTTGGGTAGCCAGACACTTAACACTGAAGCTTTCTTT; cdr3_aa: CASSLGSQTLNTEAFF
d_call: TRBD2; v_call: TRBV7-2; clone_size: -; j_call: TRBJ2-7; cdr3_nt: TGTGCCAGCAGCTCGGGACTAGATGACGAGCAGTACTTC; cdr3_aa: CASSSGLDDEQYF
d_call: -; v_call: TRBV19; clone_size: -; j_call: TRBJ2-2; cdr3_nt: TGTGCCAGTAGTATAACAGCGGGGAACACCGGGGAGCTGTTTTTT; cdr3_aa: CASSITAGNTGELFF
d_call: -; v_call: TRBV6-5; clone_size: many; j_call: TRBJ2-7; cdr3_nt: TGTGCCGGCAGTTCAGACACCCTAGGCACCCACGAGCAGTACTTC; cdr3_aa: CAGSSDTLGTHEQYF
d_call: -; v_call: TRBV4-1; clone_size: many; j_call: TRBJ2-5; cdr3_nt: TGCGCCAGCAGCCAAGATACCCTTGGCAGCGAAGAGACCCAGTACTTC; cdr3_aa: CASSQDTLGSEETQYF
d_call: TRBD2; v_call: TRBV29-1; clone_size: -; j_call: TRBJ2-5; cdr3_nt: TGCAGCGTTGAAGACCGGACTAGCGGGAGGGGGGAGACCCAGTACTTC; cdr3_aa: CSVEDRTSGRGETQYF
d_call: -; v_call: TRBV6-5; clone_size: many; j_call: TRBJ1-2; cdr3_nt: TGTGCCAGCAGTTACGTTAAACAGGCAGTCTATGGCTACACCTTC; cdr3_aa: CASSYVKQAVYGYTF
d_call: -; v_call: TRBV6-2/TRBV6-3; clone_size: many; j_call: TRBJ1-1; cdr3_nt: TGTGCCAGCAGCCCCGGGCCGGGGGGGCACGCTTTCTTT; cdr3_aa: CASSPGPGGHAFF
d_call: -; v_call: TRBV7-9; clone_size: many; j_call: TRBJ1-6; cdr3_nt: TGTGCCAGCAGCTCCCGAGTGTTAAGTTCACCCCTCCACTTT; cdr3_aa: CASSSRVLSSPLHF
d_call: -; v_call: TRBV7-2; clone_size: many; j_call: TRBJ2-4; cdr3_nt: TGTGCCAGCAGCAGAGGGATTTCCGAGGTTCAGTACTTC; cdr3_aa: CASSRGISEVQYF
d_call: -; v_call: TRBV24-1; clone_size: many; j_call: TRBJ2-7; cdr3_nt: TGTGCCACCAGTGATTTTACAGGTACCGAGCAGTACTTC; cdr3_aa: CATSDFTGTEQYF
d_call: -; v_call: TRBV2; clone_size: many; j_call: TRBJ1-1; cdr3_nt: TGTGCCAGCAGTGGGAGGGGGGATGGAGCTTTCTTT; cdr3_aa: CASSGRGDGAFF
d_call: TRBD1; v_call: TRBV7-3; clone_size: many; j_call: TRBJ2-2; cdr3_nt: TGTGCCAGCAGCCGTCGACAGGGCTTGGGGGAGCTGTTTTTT; cdr3_aa: CASSRRQGLGELFF
d_call: -; v_call: TRBV6-1; clone_size: many; j_call: TRBJ1-2; cdr3_nt: TGTGCCAGCAGTGAAAGGACCTATGGCTACACCTTC; cdr3_aa: CASSERTYGYTF
d_call: TRBD2; v_call: TRBV6-1; clone_size: many; j_call: TRBJ2-7; cdr3_nt: TGTGCCAGCAGTCGCGGGACTAGCGGGGACTACGAGCAGTACTTC; cdr3_aa: CASSRGTSGDYEQYF
d_call: TRBD1; v_call: TRBV28; clone_size: many; j_call: TRBJ1-2; cdr3_nt: TGTGCCAGCAGTTCTCCCAGGACAGGGGTTGGCTACACCTTC; cdr3_aa: CASSSPRTGVGYTF
d_call: -; v_call: TRBV19; clone_size: many; j_call: TRBJ1-5; cdr3_nt: TGTGCCAGTACTCCCCTGCGGGGGGATAGCAATCAGCCCCAGCATTTT; cdr3_aa: CASTPLRGDSNQPQHF
d_call: -; v_call: TRBV7-8; clone_size: many; j_call: TRBJ1-2; cdr3_nt: TGTGCCAGCAGCTCAAGGACAGTGTTATGGGGCTACACCTTC; cdr3_aa: CASSSRTVLWGYTF
d_call: TRBD2; v_call: TRBV24-1; clone_size: -; j_call: TRBJ2-7; cdr3_nt: TGTGCCACCAGTGATTCGGGCGGGAGCTACGAGCAGTACTTC; cdr3_aa: CATSDSGGSYEQYF
d_call: -; v_call: TRBV19; clone_size: many; j_call: TRBJ1-5; cdr3_nt: TGTGCCAGTAATGGGTGGGGAACCAATCAGCCCCAGCATTTT; cdr3_aa: CASNGWGTNQPQHF
d_call: -; v_call: TRBV4-2; clone_size: many; j_call: TRBJ2-7; cdr3_nt: TGTGCCAGCAGCCTCAGGACAAGCTACGAGCAGTACTTC; cdr3_aa: CASSLRTSYEQYF
d_call: TRBD1; v_call: TRBV27; clone_size: many; j_call: TRBJ1-6; cdr3_nt: TGTGCCAGCAACAGGGGCGACGGGAATTCACCCCTCCACTTT; cdr3_aa: CASNRGDGNSPLHF
d_call: TRBD1; v_call: TRBV14; clone_size: many; j_call: TRBJ1-6; cdr3_nt: TGTGCCAGCAGCCTGACAGGGAGGGGGTCACCCCTCCACTTT; cdr3_aa: CASSLTGRGSPLHF
d_call: -; v_call: TRBV7-9; clone_size: many; j_call: TRBJ2-5; cdr3_nt: TGTGCCAGCAGCCCGGTTGTGGACTGGGAGACCCAGTACTTC; cdr3_aa: CASSPVVDWETQYF
d_call: -; v_call: TRBV12-3/TRBV12-4; clone_size: many; j_call: TRBJ1-2; cdr3_nt: TGTGCCAGCAGTTTGGAGTGGGGCGGCTACACCTTC; cdr3_aa: CASSLEWGGYTF
d_call: -; v_call: TRBV6-2/TRBV6-3; clone_size: many; j_call: TRBJ1-1; cdr3_nt: TGTGCCAGCAGTTACATGGCAGGGGACGCTTTCTTT; cdr3_aa: CASSYMAGDAFF
d_call: TRBD1; v_call: TRBV10-3; clone_size: -; j_call: TRBJ1-1; cdr3_nt: TGTGCCATCAGTCAGGGACAGACAATGAACACTGAAGCTTTCTTT; cdr3_aa: CAISQGQTMNTEAFF
d_call: -; v_call: TRBV5-1; clone_size: many; j_call: TRBJ1-1; cdr3_nt: TGCGCCAGCAGCTTCGACGAAAGAGCTGAAGCTTTCTTT; cdr3_aa: CASSFDERAEAFF
d_call: TRBD2; v_call: TRBV6-1; clone_size: many; j_call: TRBJ2-5; cdr3_nt: TGTGCCAGCAGTATAGCGGGCCAAGAGACCCAGTACTTC; cdr3_aa: CASSIAGQETQYF
d_call: -; v_call: TRBV6-1; clone_size: -; j_call: TRBJ1-1; cdr3_nt: TGTGCCAGCACAGGAACAGGGCGTGGGACTGAAGCTTTCTTT; cdr3_aa: CASTGTGRGTEAFF
d_call: TRBD1; v_call: TRBV10-3; clone_size: many; j_call: TRBJ2-5; cdr3_nt: TGTGCCATCAGTGTGGGACAGAAGAAGCAAGGCGAGACCCAGTACTTC; cdr3_aa: CAISVGQKKQGETQYF
d_call: -; v_call: TRBV28; clone_size: many; j_call: TRBJ1-3; cdr3_nt: TGTGCCAGCCGCCTCGGTAGAACAGGGCCTTTTGGAAACACCATATATTTT; cdr3_aa: CASRLGRTGPFGNTIYF
d_call: -; v_call: TRBV11-2; clone_size: many; j_call: TRBJ2-2; cdr3_nt: TGTGCCAGCAGGCAATCGGGGCCGGGGGTGGCCGGGGAGCTGTTTTTT; cdr3_aa: CASRQSGPGVAGELFF
d_call: -; v_call: TRBV7-9; clone_size: many; j_call: TRBJ1-1; cdr3_nt: TGTGCCAGCAGCTTAGCCGACGGATACACTGAAGCTTTCTTT; cdr3_aa: CASSLADGYTEAFF
d_call: -; v_call: TRBV7-8; clone_size: -; j_call: TRBJ1-6; cdr3_nt: TGTGCCAGCAGCCCCGGCCCCACGGTCCGTTCACCCCTCCACTTT; cdr3_aa: CASSPGPTVRSPLHF
d_call: -; v_call: TRBV7-2; clone_size: many; j_call: TRBJ2-2; cdr3_nt: TGTGCCAGCAGCTTAGCGAACCTGAACACCGGGGAGCTGTTTTTT; cdr3_aa: CASSLANLNTGELFF